This TCR beta chain emerged from a study of a mutant IDH1 vaccine in newly diagnosed glioma. Time point: baseline, week 1 (first vaccination visit). Treatment in this sample: pre-vaccination baseline after standard-of-care therapy. Repertoires were generated with immunoSEQ multiplex PCR, while TCRdb's copy carries only in-frame clones and drops some. The table lists about 98,000 clones, approximately 90% of them singletons. The CDR3 is 13 residues long. Trimming removed 6 bases from V and 2 bases from J, with 8 bases in between. The germline gives CDR1 MNHEY, CDR2 SVGAGI. The chain employs TRBV6-5 and TRBJ1-5, with a weak D call TRBD1 (5 bases). The sample was PBMCs, taken from a glioma patient treated with radiotherapy, temozolomide or both. The clonotype originates from a woman between 45 and 65 years old with glioma. Here the CDR3 reads CASSWGGNQPQHF. Here the CDR3 DNA reads TGTGCCAGCAGCTGGGGGGGCAATCAGCCCCAGCATTTT.